A selection of T cell receptor beta chains follows, all from one sample in a study of blood T cell repertoires in COVID-19. Produced via immunoSEQ multiplex PCR; TCRdb's table is partial and in-frame only. The data show approximately 300,000 clones, with 80% to 95% seen just once and approximately 17% held by the top ten. Specimen: PBMCs or T cells enriched from blood (not recorded which). Source of these receptors: a woman younger than 45 who had recovered from COVID-19. Each CDR3 is given with its conserved first and last residue. Fields, in order: V gene, clone size, D gene, J gene, CDR3 protein, CDR3 DNA. The D gene is left open where the match is weak. Size is stated for part of the rows, as once, few or many counts, or as a class when the clone is expanded.

TRBV7-2	.	.	TRBJ1-5	CASSPRDSNQPQHF	TGTGCCAGCAGCCCGAGAGATAGCAATCAGCCCCAGCATTTT
TRBV6-5	.	.	TRBJ2-2	CASSYPFTGELFF	TGTGCCAGCAGTTACCCGTTCACCGGGGAGCTGTTTTTT
TRBV27	.	.	TRBJ2-1	CASRAAGGNEQFF	TGTGCCAGCCGCGCAGCAGGAGGCAATGAGCAGTTCTTC
TRBV7-9	.	.	TRBJ2-3	CASSLGTTPSTDTQYF	TGTGCCAGCAGCTTAGGTACTACCCCTAGCACAGATACGCAGTATTTT
TRBV7-9	.	TRBD2	TRBJ2-3	CASSSGTSGNTDTQYF	TGTGCCAGCAGCTCGGGGACTAGCGGAAACACAGATACGCAGTATTTT
TRBV28	once	TRBD2	TRBJ2-3	CASLPSPGGTRYTDTQYF	TGTGCCAGCCTTCCATCACCTGGCGGGACTAGATACACAGATACGCAGTATTTT
TRBV7-9	few	.	TRBJ1-3	CASSLGERGNTIYF	TGTGCCAGCAGCTTAGGGGAGAGGGGAAACACCATATATTTT
TRBV5-5	once	TRBD1	TRBJ1-4	CASSWDRGTEKLFF	TGTGCCAGCAGCTGGGACAGGGGGACGGAAAAACTGTTTTTT
TRBV6-6	.	.	TRBJ1-6	CASSYGARSPLHF	TGTGCCAGCAGTTACGGTGCGAGGTCACCCCTCCACTTT
TRBV6-6	once	.	TRBJ2-7	CASSYKVEVSYEQYF	TGTGCCAGCAGTTACAAAGTGGAGGTCTCCTACGAGCAGTACTTC
TRBV28	.	.	TRBJ2-1	CASSLGGASSYNEQFF	TGTGCCAGCAGTTTAGGGGGGGCTAGCTCCTACAATGAGCAGTTCTTC
TRBV7-3	.	.	TRBJ1-6	CASSLKFYGSPLHF	TGTGCCAGCAGCTTGAAGTTTTACGGTTCACCCCTCCACTTT
TRBV27	.	.	TRBJ1-6	CASSRKAQAGSGSYNSPLHF	TGTGCCAGCAGTCGTAAGGCGCAGGCCGGAAGTGGCTCCTATAATTCACCCCTCCACTTT
TRBV3-1/TRBV3-2	.	.	TRBJ1-4	CATPDNFLNEKLFF	TGTGCCACCCCGGACAATTTTCTTAATGAAAAACTGTTTTTT
TRBV5-1	.	.	TRBJ1-6	CASGWGRNSPLHF	TGCGCCAGCGGATGGGGGAGGAATTCACCCCTCCACTTT
TRBV6-5	.	.	TRBJ1-4	CASQGSVAEKLFF	TGTGCCAGTCAGGGGTCGGTGGCGGAAAAACTGTTTTTT
TRBV7-2	once	.	TRBJ1-6	CASSINHNSPLHF	TGTGCCAGCAGTATAAATCATAATTCACCCCTCCACTTT
TRBV14	.	TRBD1	TRBJ2-5	CASSPGQGISETQYF	TGTGCCAGCAGCCCGGGACAGGGGATTTCAGAGACCCAGTACTTC
TRBV27	once	.	TRBJ2-7	CASSEDSSSSYEQYF	TGTGCCAGCAGTGAGGACAGCTCGAGCTCCTACGAGCAGTACTTC
TRBV19	.	.	TRBJ1-6	CASSIGSSPLHF	TGTGCCAGTAGTATAGGGAGTTCACCCCTCCACTTT
TRBV19	.	TRBD1	TRBJ1-1	CASSSGGPNTEAFF	TGTGCCAGTAGCTCAGGGGGTCCGAACACTGAAGCTTTCTTT
TRBV11-3	.	.	TRBJ2-1	CASSLLRLSPYNEQFF	TGTGCCAGCAGCTTACTTCGACTTTCGCCTTACAATGAGCAGTTCTTC
TRBV4-3	.	TRBD2	TRBJ2-7	CASSQDPSGYEQYF	TGCGCCAGCAGCCAAGATCCTAGCGGGTACGAGCAGTACTTC
TRBV5-1	.	.	TRBJ2-2	CASSLGQTNTGELFF	TGCGCCAGCAGCCTAGGACAGACGAACACCGGGGAGCTGTTTTTT
TRBV6-6	.	.	TRBJ1-6	CASNGQYNSPLHF	TGTGCCAGCAACGGACAGTATAATTCACCCCTCCACTTT
TRBV7-9	.	.	TRBJ1-5	CASSLVSGNQPQHF	TGTGCCAGCAGCTTAGTCAGTGGCAATCAGCCCCAGCATTTT
TRBV2	.	.	TRBJ1-4	CASTLDSSFEKLFF	TGTGCCAGCACCCTGGACAGCTCTTTCGAAAAACTGTTTTTT
TRBV19	.	TRBD2	TRBJ2-3	CASSPGGSLTDTQYF	TGTGCCAGTAGTCCCGGCGGGAGCCTTACAGATACGCAGTATTTT
TRBV2	.	.	TRBJ1-1	CASTSNTEAFF	TGTGCCAGCACGTCGAACACTGAAGCTTTCTTT
TRBV4-1	.	.	TRBJ2-7	CASSQDGGRNTYEQYF	TGCGCCAGCAGCCAAGATGGGGGGAGAAATACCTACGAGCAGTACTTC
TRBV5-1	.	TRBD2	TRBJ2-5	CASGLRLAGANPGQTQYF	TGCGCCAGCGGCCTCAGACTAGCGGGGGCCAATCCGGGCCAGACCCAGTACTTC
TRBV27	.	TRBD1	TRBJ2-7	CASSLDREPQNEQYF	TGTGCCAGCAGCCTCGACAGGGAACCCCAAAACGAGCAGTACTTC
TRBV7-8	.	.	TRBJ1-1	CASSPNGGFTEAFF	TGTGCCAGCAGCCCCAATGGAGGGTTCACTGAAGCTTTCTTT
TRBV28	.	.	TRBJ1-4	CASSVTERLFF	TGTGCCAGCAGCGTGACAGAAAGACTGTTTTTT
TRBV6-2/TRBV6-3	.	.	TRBJ2-7	CASSANQLGDYEQYF	TGTGCCAGCAGCGCGAATCAACTAGGAGACTACGAGCAGTACTTC
TRBV3-1/TRBV3-2	.	.	TRBJ2-3	CASSQRSPDTQYF	TGTGCCAGCAGCCAAAGGAGCCCAGATACGCAGTATTTT
TRBV7-9	.	TRBD1	TRBJ2-2	CASSDTTGETGELFF	TGTGCCAGCAGCGATACTACAGGGGAAACCGGGGAGCTGTTTTTT
TRBV28	.	TRBD1	TRBJ1-5	CASSTSWGDRQPQHF	TGTGCCAGCAGCACCTCATGGGGGGACAGGCAGCCCCAGCATTTT
TRBV7-3	.	TRBD2	TRBJ2-2	CASSPISTGLAVTGELFF	TGTGCCAGCAGCCCCATTTCTACCGGACTAGCGGTCACCGGGGAGCTGTTTTTT
TRBV11-2	.	.	TRBJ2-2	CASSLAEGAIGELFF	TGTGCCAGCAGCTTAGCGGAGGGGGCCATCGGGGAGCTGTTTTTT
TRBV10-3	.	.	TRBJ2-3	CAIQPGTVFTDTQYF	TGTGCCATCCAACCTGGGACTGTCTTCACAGATACGCAGTATTTT
TRBV18	.	TRBD1	TRBJ1-3	CASSASGTGVGNTIYF	TGTGCCAGCTCCGCCTCCGGGACAGGGGTTGGAAACACCATATATTTT
TRBV9	.	.	TRBJ2-1	CASSGTVYNEQFF	TGTGCCAGCAGCGGGACTGTCTACAATGAGCAGTTCTTC
TRBV28	.	TRBD1	TRBJ1-1	CASSYPGGMSYTEAFF	TGTGCCAGCAGTTACCCAGGGGGGATGAGTTACACTGAAGCTTTCTTT
TRBV18	.	TRBD2	TRBJ2-7	CASSTSGRNEQYF	TGTGCCAGCTCGACTAGCGGGCGGAACGAGCAGTACTTC
TRBV28	.	.	TRBJ1-5	CASSFYPGGNQPQHF	TGTGCCAGCAGTTTCTACCCGGGGGGCAATCAGCCCCAGCATTTT
TRBV19	.	.	TRBJ1-5	CASSRVLMEGQPQHF	TGTGCCAGTAGTAGAGTTCTTATGGAGGGTCAGCCCCAGCATTTT
TRBV28	.	TRBD1	TRBJ1-1	CASSFGTGGGTEAFF	TGTGCCAGCAGTTTCGGGACAGGGGGCGGCACTGAAGCTTTCTTT
TRBV13	.	.	TRBJ2-3	CASSLGLGGSTDTQYF	TGTGCCAGCAGCTTAGGCCTTGGAGGAAGCACAGATACGCAGTATTTT
TRBV27	.	.	TRBJ1-5	CASSLQGYQPQHF	TGTGCCAGCAGTTTGCAGGGTTACCAGCCCCAGCATTTT
TRBV2	.	TRBD1	TRBJ2-7	CASSARQGASYEQYF	TGTGCCAGCAGCGCGAGACAGGGGGCCTCCTACGAGCAGTACTTC
TRBV5-4	once	.	TRBJ2-3	CASSPGLTLISTDTQYF	TGTGCCAGCAGCCCAGGACTTACCCTTATTAGCACAGATACGCAGTATTTT
TRBV12-3/TRBV12-4	.	.	TRBJ1-2	CASKRPGEIATF	TGTGCCAGTAAGCGCCCGGGAGAGATTGCTACCTTC
TRBV28	.	TRBD1	TRBJ1-5	CASIPTGAYSNQPQHF	TGTGCCAGCATCCCAACAGGGGCGTATAGCAATCAGCCCCAGCATTTT